This is a list of T cell receptor beta chains from one sample in a study of blood T cells in healthy people across ages. From the 5' RACE reads, TCRdb called clonotypes with MiXCR, one entry per CDR3 protein. The profile shows almost 550,000 distinct CDR3 sequences, under 30% of them singletons. This sample was also put to use in a study of T cells of mothers and their children.

Material for sequencing was blood. These receptor sequences come from a boy aged 5 to 17 in good health. Both conserved end residues are part of each CDR3. Fields, in order: clone size, D gene, J gene, V gene, CDR3 DNA, CDR3 protein. A D gene is named only where the DNA matches it firmly. The size entry is marked missing in some rows and otherwise reads once, few, many or a size class.

few,NA,TRBJ2-4,TRBV3-1,TGTGCCAGCAGCCAAGAAGGGCGAATGGGAGCCCCCATTCAGTACTTC,CASSQEGRMGAPIQYF
NA,TRBD2,TRBJ2-5,TRBV11-2,TGTGCCAGCAGCTCAGGGAGGGGTGTGGGGGAGCAGTACTTC,CASSSGRGVGEQYF
few,NA,TRBJ1-2,TRBV28,TGTGCCAGCAGTTTTGCAGGGTCGTGGTATGGCTACACCTTC,CASSFAGSWYGYTF
NA,NA,TRBJ2-1,TRBV7-8,TGTGCCAGCAGCTTAGCCACAGGGTTTAATGAGCAGTTCTTC,CASSLATGFNEQFF
many,NA,TRBJ2-1,TRBV2,TGTGCCAGCAGTCAGGACTCGAGCTCCTACAATGAGCAGTTCTTC,CASSQDSSSYNEQFF
NA,NA,TRBJ1-5,TRBV4-3,TGCGCCAGCAGCCAAGACAGGGCAACCAATCAGCCCCAGCATTTT,CASSQDRATNQPQHF
few,NA,TRBJ1-2,TRBV18,TGTGCCAGCTCATCCTTGGGCACCCCACAGGACTATGGCTACACCTTC,CASSSLGTPQDYGYTF
NA,TRBD2,TRBJ2-1,TRBV5-1,TGCGCCAGCAGCCCCGGGACTAGCGGGGGATGGGGTGAGCAGTTCTTC,CASSPGTSGGWGEQFF
NA,NA,TRBJ2-1,TRBV20-1,TGCAGTGAAGGGACTCCCTACAATGAGCAGTTCTTC,CSEGTPYNEQFF
NA,NA,TRBJ2-7,TRBV6-5,TGTGCCAGCAGTTACTCGGGATTTGGCGTCTACGAGCAGTACTTC,CASSYSGFGVYEQYF
NA,TRBD1,TRBJ2-3,TRBV11-2,TGTGCCAGCAGCGCACAACAGGGGGTGCTGGGGGATACGCAGTATTTT,CASSAQQGVLGDTQYF
few,NA,TRBJ1-2,TRBV7-9,TGTGCCAGCAGCGGTGGACCTCAATTACTCGGGGGCTACACCTTC,CASSGGPQLLGGYTF
few,NA,TRBJ1-1,TRBV7-2,TGTGCCAGCAGCTTAACGTATCGGGCAGCCAACACTGAAGCTTTCTTT,CASSLTYRAANTEAFF
few,NA,TRBJ1-4,TRBV5-1,TGCGCCAGCAGCCCTGGAGGCAGCACTAATGAAAAACTGTTTTTT,CASSPGGSTNEKLFF
NA,NA,TRBJ2-3,TRBV6-5,TGTGTCAGCAGTTACTCGGCGCCTAGCGGCACAGATACGCAGTATTTT,CVSSYSAPSGTDTQYF
few,TRBD1,TRBJ2-5,TRBV4-3,TGCGCCAGCAGCCAAGATATCGGGACAGGGCGAGAGACCCAGTACTTC,CASSQDIGTGRETQYF
few,NA,TRBJ2-1,TRBV6-1,TGTGCCAGCAGTGCGCCTGAACGTTACGGGCACAATGAGCAGTTCTTC,CASSAPERYGHNEQFF
NA,NA,TRBJ2-5,TRBV12-3/TRBV12-4,TGTGCCAGCAGTTTCCAGAGAGGGGCCCAGTACTTC,CASSFQRGAQYF
NA,NA,TRBJ1-5,TRBV6-2/TRBV6-3,TGTGCCAGCACCCGAATAGGACAGCCCCAGCATTTT,CASTRIGQPQHF
NA,TRBD1,TRBJ2-1,TRBV19,TGTGCCAGTAGTATGCCCCCGCAGGGGGTCGATGAGCAGTTCTTC,CASSMPPQGVDEQFF
few,NA,TRBJ2-2,TRBV3-1,TGTGCCAGCAGCCGAACCACAGTAAACACCGGGGAGCTGTTTTTT,CASSRTTVNTGELFF
NA,TRBD1,TRBJ2-7,TRBV7-9,TGTGCCAGCAGCTTAGGCAGGGGGATAAAGTACTTC,CASSLGRGIKYF
few,NA,TRBJ1-1,TRBV7-9,TGTGCCAGCAGCCTCCTGAGGAGGAACACTGAAGCTTTCTTT,CASSLLRRNTEAFF
few,TRBD2,TRBJ2-3,TRBV9,TGTGCCAGCAGCGTAGGCGGGGGTAGGACAGATACGCAGTATTTT,CASSVGGGRTDTQYF
NA,NA,TRBJ2-2,TRBV5-1,TGCGCCAGCAGCTTGGCCGTATCCACTCACACCGGGGAGCTGTTTTTT,CASSLAVSTHTGELFF
once,NA,TRBJ2-3,TRBV27,TGTGCCAGCAGTTGCACAGATACGCAGTATTTT,CASSCTDTQYF
few,NA,TRBJ2-1,TRBV28,TGTGCCAGCAGTTGGGGGTTACGCTCCTACAATGAGCAGTTCTTC,CASSWGLRSYNEQFF
NA,TRBD1,TRBJ1-5,TRBV28,TGTGCCAGCAGGTGGACAGGTTATAGCAATCAGCCCCAGCATTTT,CASRWTGYSNQPQHF
NA,NA,TRBJ1-1,TRBV6-5,TGTGCCAGCAGTTACTCGGGACAAACTGAAGCTTTCTTT,CASSYSGQTEAFF
NA,NA,TRBJ2-2,TRBV4-1,TGCGCCAGCAGCCAAGGGACGCCGGGGGCGAACACCGGGGAGCTGTTTTTT,CASSQGTPGANTGELFF
NA,NA,TRBJ1-5,TRBV7-2,TGTGCCAGCAGCTTAACCAGGGGAAATAGCAATCAGCCCCAGCATTTT,CASSLTRGNSNQPQHF
few,NA,TRBJ1-4,TRBV6-1,TGTGCCAGCTCCGACGGGACCCCCTTCCGTACAACTAATAAAAAACTGTTTTTT,CASSDGTPFRTTNKKLFF
few,TRBD1,TRBJ2-3,TRBV7-2,TGTGCCAGCAGCTTGTCGGGGACAGGGGGCGCAGATACGCAGTATTTT,CASSLSGTGGADTQYF
few,NA,TRBJ2-7,TRBV5-1,TGCGCCAGCAGCACTTCCGGGGGCTACGAGCAGTACTTC,CASSTSGGYEQYF
NA,NA,TRBJ2-5,TRBV4-1,TGCGCCAGCAGCCAAGGGACGGGTGTACGTGGCGAGACCCAGTACTTC,CASSQGTGVRGETQYF
NA,NA,TRBJ2-7,TRBV6-1,TGTGCCAGCAGTGAAGAATTGGCGAGGAACGAGCAGTACTTC,CASSEELARNEQYF
few,TRBD1,TRBJ2-7,TRBV28,TGTGCCAGCAGTTACAGCCCGTCAGGGGGTTACGAGCAGTACTTC,CASSYSPSGGYEQYF
NA,NA,TRBJ1-3,TRBV3-1,TGTGCCACCAAGGACTTCTCTGGAAACACCATATATTTT,CATKDFSGNTIYF
NA,TRBD1,TRBJ1-4,TRBV3-1,TGTGCCAGCAGCCGAACCAGGGGGGAGACTGAAAAACTGTTTTTT,CASSRTRGETEKLFF
few,NA,TRBJ2-1,TRBV7-2,TGTGCCAGCAGCTTAGATGTGACACCCTACAATGAGCAGTTCTTC,CASSLDVTPYNEQFF
once,NA,TRBJ1-2,TRBV7-2,TGTGCCAGCAGCACCTCTATCAAGGGCAACTATGGCTACACCTTC,CASSTSIKGNYGYTF
NA,NA,TRBJ2-7,TRBV7-2,TGTGCCAGCAGCTTAGACAGCGTTTGGGTCCAGGGCTCCTACGAGCAGTACTTC,CASSLDSVWVQGSYEQYF